One and the same sample provided the 28 T cell receptor beta chains below, sequenced in a study of molecular identifiers for immune sequencing clone quantification listed by TCRdb under 2018. Libraries were prepared through PCR. TCRdb shows the sequencer as NextSeq 500. The public reads were quality trimmed at Q25 with fastp and then assembled into clones with MiXCR by TCRdb, keeping productive beta chains. For every CDR3 protein sequence, its rows merge into one entry that carries the most common genes and DNA. The sample profile shows a few hundred thousand distinct CDR3 sequences; roughly a quarter of them were found once. The ten largest clones capture 0.65% to 0.75% of the sample. Material for sequencing was naive CD8+ T cells from blood, with Jurkat cell RNA spiked in. The cell subset or site label on this specimen signifies: FACS-sorted CD8+CD4-CCR7+CD45RA+ naive T cells. The receptor source for this set is a human donor in good health. Some libraries in this study had Jurkat cell RNA spiked in.

The V gene is TRBV6-2 or TRBV6-3, the J gene TRBJ2-4; D perhaps matches TRBD1 (5 bases). Trimming cost V 4 bases and J 1 base, with 17 bases left between them. The CDR3 consists of 17 residues. Per the germline V gene, CDR1 is MNHEY and CDR2 is SVGEGT. CDR3 bases: TGTGCCAGCAGTTCCAGGGAAGTCCTATGGGCCAAAAACATTCAGTACTTC. As protein: CASSSREVLWAKNIQYF.

Comments on this clonotype: It may be a read error: a sequence one base away is much more abundant. The chain links TRBV27 to TRBJ2-7; D call uncertain. Germline CDR1 is MNHEY and CDR2 is SMNVEV (reference sequence). The CDR3 extends over 16 amino acids. DNA of the CDR3: TGTGCCAGCAGTCCTGACGCAGCCCGGAGCTCCAACGAGCAGTACTTC. Protein: CASSPDAARSSNEQYF.

This clonotype was recorded at least ten times. The V gene is TRBV6-6, the J gene TRBJ1-2; D gene uncertain. The CDR3 extends over 14 amino acids. The V end was cut by 0 bases, the J end by 2 bases, with 7 bases between. Germline CDR1 reads MNHNY; CDR2 reads SVGAGI (reference sequence). The CDR3 bases are TGTGCCAGCAGTTACTCGTGGGGAAACTATGGCTACACCTTC. This gives the protein CASSYSWGNYGYTF.

This clonotype came up a few times. The chain's CDR3 is CASSQEVSSLRYFSGELFF. DNA of the CDR3: TGCGCCAGCAGCCAAGAGGTCTCTAGTCTTCGTTACTTCTCCGGGGAGCTGTTTTTT. J is TRBJ2-2 and V is TRBV4-3; no definite D call. CDR1 is LGHNA, CDR2 YSLEER, per germline. V was cut by 0 bases and J by 6 bases, with 23 bases left in between. The CDR3 has 19 residues.

In its sample, this clonotype was seen a few times. The genes are TRBV24-1 and TRBJ2-2; the D is unclear. This CDR3 is built from 13 residues. Trimming cost V 3 bases and J 6 bases, with 7 bases left between them. CDR1 and CDR2 (germline): KGHDR, SFDVKD. DNA of the CDR3: TGTGCCACCAGTGATCGCGTCGCCGGGGAGCTGTTTTTT. Protein product: CATSDRVAGELFF.

The chain has TRBV7-9 and TRBJ2-5, with 8 bases aligning to TRBD1. Trimming cost V 1 base and J 2 bases; bases outside gene matches: 3. The germline V gene has CDR1 SEHNR and CDR2 FQNEAQ (reference sequence). The CDR3 runs 15 residues. The CDR3: CASSLVQGVQETQYF. The CDR3 DNA sequence: TGTGCCAGCAGCTTAGTACAGGGGGTTCAAGAGACCCAGTACTTC.

In the case of this clonotype: A single base separates this from a much larger clone, so it may be a read error. The chain links TRBV5-1 to TRBJ2-1; TRBD1 aligns across 8 bases. Germline CDR1 SGHRS, CDR2 YFSETQ. This CDR3 spans 17 amino acids. CDR3 nucleotides: TGCGCCAGCCAAATAAATACCGGGACAGGACTTCTCAATGCGCAGTTCTTC. Translating it yields CASQINTGTGLLNAQFF.

This clonotype was observed a few times. This chain links TRBV7-9 with TRBJ2-5; no firm D call. The V and J ends lost 2 bases and 3 bases respectively, with 7 bases between them. The CDR3 has 13 residues. CDR1 and CDR2 (germline): SEHNR, FQNEAQ (reference sequence). This chain's CDR3 is CASSLRLEETQYF. CDR3 nucleotide sequence: TGTGCCAGCAGCTTACGACTTGAAGAGACCCAGTACTTC.

This chain links TRBV5-1 with TRBJ2-3; TRBD2 matches at 13 bases. J gave up 3 bases and V 0 bases, and 7 bases lay outside the gene matches. The CDR3 is 18 residues long. The germline V gene encodes CDR1 SGHRS and CDR2 YFSETQ. CDR3 sequence: CASSLEGTSGISTDTQYF. CDR3 sequence (DNA): TGCGCCAGCAGCTTGGAAGGGACTAGCGGGATATCGACAGATACGCAGTATTTT.

The chain combines TRBV4-3 with TRBJ2-7; no definite D call. The V end was cut by 0 bases, the J end by 6 bases, with 15 bases between. CDR3 length: 15 residues. Germline V CDR1 and CDR2: LGHNA, YSLEER. The CDR3 nucleotides read TGCGCCAGCAGCCAAGATTACCCCGCAAGCCTCGAGCAGTACTTC. It yields the protein CASSQDYPASLEQYF.

A few counts support this clonotype. The gene calls are TRBV7-6 and TRBJ1-5, with D possibly TRBD1 on 6 matching bases. Germline V CDR1 and CDR2: SGHVS, FNYEAQ. V was cut by 5 bases and J by 7 bases, with 12 bases left in between. The length of the CDR3 is 13 residues. CDR3 sequence reads: CASSQSRGQPQHF. CDR3 in DNA: TGTGCCAGCAGCCAGAGCAGGGGCCAGCCCCAGCATTTT.

This clonotype was seen many times. V is TRBV5-4 and J is TRBJ1-1; 7 bases match TRBD1. The CDR3 covers 14 residues. CDR1 is SGHNT and CDR2 is YYREEE in the germline V gene (reference sequence). V trimming: 0 bases; J trimming: 6 bases; junction bases outside the gene matches: 5. CDR3 sequence reads: CASSLDRGGPEAFF. The CDR3 DNA reads TGTGCCAGCAGCTTGGACAGGGGTGGCCCTGAAGCTTTCTTT.

This clonotype was seen a few times. V and J are TRBV7-6 and TRBJ2-1; 9 bases agree with TRBD1. V dropped 1 base and J dropped 7; count of bases not matched to a gene: 2. Per the germline V gene, CDR1 is SGHVS and CDR2 is FNYEAQ. This CDR3 is 14 amino acids long. CDR3 in DNA: TGTGCCAGCAGCTTAGGACAGGGGGGAAATGAGCAGTTCTTC. It encodes CASSLGQGGNEQFF.

Here the CDR3 DNA reads TGCGCCAGCAGCCAAGGTCGGGGCCACTCCTACGAGCAGTACTTC. Translating gives CASSQGRGHSYEQYF. The chain links TRBV4-3 to TRBJ2-7; the D call may be TRBD1 or TRBD2 (5 bases each). With 1 base removed from V and 0 bases from J, the gap between germline ends came to 10 bases. Germline V gives CDR1 LGHNA, CDR2 YSLEER. This CDR3 has 15 amino acids.

The chain is built from TRBV30 and TRBJ2-5; 8 bases agree with TRBD1. V shed 3 bases and J 4 bases; nucleotides not matched to a gene: 4. The CDR3 is 13 amino acids. From germline, CDR1 is GTSNPN and CDR2 SVGIG (reference sequence). The DNA of the CDR3 is TGTGCCTGGAGCTGGACAGGGCCAGAGACCCAGTACTTC. It is translated as CAWSWTGPETQYF.

The chain is built from TRBV4-3 and TRBJ1-1; D possibly corresponds to TRBD1 (5 bases). The germline CDR1 and CDR2 sequences are LGHNA and YSLEER. The V and J ends lost 3 bases and 1 base respectively, with 9 bases between them. The CDR3 has 14 amino acids. The CDR3 sequence is CASSHGTENTEAFF. The DNA for the CDR3 is TGCGCCAGCAGCCATGGGACTGAGAACACTGAAGCTTTCTTT.

For this clonotype: Sequence at one end of the junction differs from germline and may be a read error. The chain links TRBV3-1 to TRBJ2-7; 7 bases are a match to TRBD2. The CDR3 sequence is 15 residues long. Per germline, CDR1 LGHDT and CDR2 YNNKEL (reference sequence). The CDR3 DNA reads TGTGCCCGCAGCCAAGCCCGGGACTACGCCTACGAGCAGTACTTC. This sequence encodes CARSQARDYAYEQYF.

Comment on this clonotype: It may be a read error: a sequence one base away is much more abundant. This chain joins TRBV9 and TRBJ2-5; 8 positions agree with TRBD2. This CDR3 spans 14 amino acids. CDR1 SGDLS and CDR2 YYNGEE come from the germline V gene. The CDR3 here is CASSVSGLAETRYF. CDR3 bases: TGTGCCAGCAGCGTATCTGGACTAGCAGAGACCCGGTACTTC.

A remark on this clonotype: A read error may explain this, as a much larger clone is one base away. The chain recombines TRBV4-1 with TRBJ1-5; TRBD1 matches 7 bases. Germline CDR1 reads MGHRA; CDR2 reads YSYEKL. This CDR3 region has 15 residues. V shed 2 bases and J 7 bases; nucleotides not matched to a gene: 8. The CDR3 loop is CASSQQDREGQPQHF. The DNA for the CDR3 is TGCGCCAGCAGCCAACAAGACAGGGAGGGACAGCCCCAGCATTTT.

The rearrangement links TRBV4-2 to TRBJ2-7; D call uncertain. Looked up from germline, CDR1 is LGHNA and CDR2 is YNFKEQ. This CDR3 region has 15 residues. Trimming left V 0 bases short and J 0 bases short, with 9 bases between. The CDR3: CASSQDLLSSYEQYF. In DNA form, the CDR3 reads TGTGCCAGCAGCCAAGATTTGTTAAGCTCCTACGAGCAGTACTTC.

On this clonotype: Being one base from a much bigger clone, this may be a read error. V usage is TRBV18 and J usage is TRBJ1-1; no clear D. V was shortened by 3 bases and J by 0 bases, with 20 bases between the two germline ends. From germline, CDR1 is KGHSH and CDR2 LQKENI. CDR3 length: 18 residues. The CDR3 loop reads CASSPDRLEQLMNTEAFF. Written as DNA, the CDR3 is TGTGCCAGCTCACCCGACCGATTAGAACAGCTCATGAACACTGAAGCTTTCTTT.

The V and J genes are TRBV19 and TRBJ2-5, with D maybe TRBD2 (7 bases). V was pared by 3 bases and J by 4 bases, with 18 bases between. The CDR3 loop spans 16 amino acids. CDR1 is LNHDA and CDR2 is SQIVND in the germline V gene (reference sequence). CDR3 coding DNA: TGTGCCAGTAGTATGAGCTCGGGGGGCGCCGGAGAGACCCAGTACTTC. Its protein is CASSMSSGGAGETQYF.

V and J are TRBV20-1 and TRBJ2-5; TRBD2 agrees at 9 bases. The CDR3 runs to 15 residues. V shed 0 bases and J 5 bases; nucleotides not matched to a gene: 7. Germline V gives CDR1 DFQATT, CDR2 SNEGSKA (reference sequence). CDR3 sequence: CSARDSGRTDETQYF. DNA for the CDR3: TGCAGTGCTAGAGATAGCGGGAGAACGGACGAGACCCAGTACTTC.

This clonotype came up a few times. The chain is built from TRBV27 and TRBJ2-7; D remains ambiguous. Germline V gives CDR1 MNHEY, CDR2 SMNVEV (reference sequence). Deletions cut 4 bases from V and 2 bases from J, with 9 bases between. The CDR3 runs to 13 residues. CDR3 sequence: CASSSTLAYEQYF. The CDR3 DNA sequence: TGTGCCAGCAGTTCGACCTTGGCCTACGAGCAGTACTTC.

Turning to this clonotype: A single base separates this from a much larger clone, so it may be a read error. Lacking the conserved final phenylalanine or tryptophan, this CDR3 likely reflects a read error. This chain links TRBV19 with TRBJ1-4; D remains ambiguous. The CDR3 is 15 amino acids. V gave up 3 bases and J gave up 0 bases, with 8 bases separating them. Per the germline V gene, CDR1 is LNHDA and CDR2 is SQIVND (reference sequence). The CDR3 DNA reads as TGTGCCAGTAGTATCAGTACGGCAACTAATGAAAAACTGTTTCTT. This translates into CASSISTATNEKLFL.

This clonotype has only a few counts. The V call is TRBV13, the J call TRBJ2-1, with TRBD2 matching over 10 bases. This CDR3 contains 16 residues. Germline CDR1 PRHDT, CDR2 FYEKMQ (reference sequence). The V and J ends lost 5 bases and 10 bases, in that order; junction bases with no gene match: 14. The CDR3 is CASSPPGAGGLREQFF. Here the CDR3 DNA reads TGTGCCAGCAGCCCCCCAGGAGCGGGGGGGCTTCGGGAGCAGTTCTTC.

Concerning this clonotype: Given a much more abundant clone one base away, this may be a read error. This is likely a read error, given that the CDR3 carries no conserved phenylalanine or tryptophan at its end. The rearrangement joins TRBV20-1 to TRBJ2-7; D is unresolved. Germline loops: CDR1 DFQATT, CDR2 SNEGSKA (reference sequence). The CDR3 contains 13 residues. V dropped 2 bases and J dropped 4 bases, with 12 bases sitting between them. The CDR3 sequence: CSARSPMGYEQYS. DNA of the CDR3: TGCAGTGCTAGATCCCCGATGGGTTACGAGCAGTACTCC.

The sample holds many counts of this clonotype. The chain couples TRBV6-2 or TRBV6-3 to TRBJ2-3; D remains ambiguous. The CDR3 is 14 amino acids. CDR1 and CDR2 (germline): MNHEY, SVGEGT. Between the trimmed V and J ends, which lost 10 bases and 4 bases, there was a span of 18 bases. The CDR3, as DNA: TGTGCCATCCGCGCCGCCCCGGTGGCAGATACGCAGTATTTT. Amino acid sequence: CAIRAAPVADTQYF.